A single sample gave rise to the 23 T cell receptor beta chains below, sequenced in a study of cytomegalovirus exposure and HLA in healthy donors. Sequenced by immunoSEQ multiplex PCR; TCRdb stores in-frame clones only, minus some. The sample has about 160,000 clones, 85% seen once. The specimen sequenced was PBMCs. These receptor sequences come from a man between 25 and 39 years old in good health and CMV-seropositive.

This clone came up a few times. The chain recombines TRBV5-4 with TRBJ2-7; the D gene is possibly TRBD1 (6 bases). Germline lookup yields CDR1 SGHNT and CDR2 YYREEE (reference sequence). V dropped 2 bases and J dropped 0 bases, with 15 bases sitting between them. This CDR3 is 16 amino acids long. CDR3 coding DNA: TGTGCCAGCAGCTTTGGGGGCCCGTCTGCCTCCTACGAGCAGTACTTC. Amino acids: CASSFGGPSASYEQYF.

This chain joins TRBV5-1 and TRBJ2-1; possible D gene TRBD1, 5 bases. Trimming removed 0 bases at V and 1 base at J, with 14 bases between. CDR1 and CDR2 (germline): SGHRS, YFSETQ. CDR3 size: 17 residues. CDR3 in amino acids: CASSLAKGQLSYNEQFF. The CDR3 DNA is TGCGCCAGCAGCTTGGCCAAGGGGCAGCTTTCCTACAATGAGCAGTTCTTC.

V and J are TRBV15 and TRBJ1-2; D call uncertain. The CDR3 has 13 residues. V was cut by 0 bases and J by 4 bases, with 6 bases left in between. Germline lookup yields CDR1 LNHNV and CDR2 YYDKDF (reference sequence). The CDR3 is CATSRERGYGYTF. The CDR3 DNA reads TGTGCCACCAGCAGAGAACGGGGCTATGGCTACACCTTC. Combining the CDR3 with reference TRBV15 and TRBJ1-2 gives the whole variable domain DAMVIQNPRYQVTQFGKPVTLSCSQTLNHNVMYWYQQKSSQAPKLLFHYYDKDFNNEADTPDNFQSRRPNTSFCFLDIRSPGLGDTAMYLCATSRERGYGYTFGSGTRLTVV.

The chain joins TRBV5-1 to TRBJ1-5, with unresolved D. The V end was cut by 0 bases, the J end by 6 bases, with 13 bases between. The CDR3 has 15 amino acids. CDR1 is SGHRS, CDR2 YFSETQ, per germline. CDR3: CASSLGQDGSQPQHF. The CDR3 DNA reads as TGCGCCAGCAGCTTGGGGCAGGATGGTAGTCAGCCCCAGCATTTT.

This clone was detected a few times. The V and J genes are TRBV20-1 and TRBJ2-3, with D maybe TRBD2 (5 bases). The CDR3 loop spans 11 amino acids. From germline, CDR1 is DFQATT and CDR2 SNEGSKA (reference sequence). V was pared by 5 bases and J by 7 bases, with 10 bases between. CDR3 amino acids: CSAGTRNTQYF. CDR3 sequence (DNA): TGCAGTGCTGGAACTAGGAATACGCAGTATTTT.

This clone has only one observation. The rearrangement joins TRBV7-9 to TRBJ1-2; D is ambiguous. CDR3 length: 14 amino acids. Germline CDR1 is SEHNR and CDR2 is FQNEAQ (reference sequence). V was pared by 0 bases and J by 1 base, with 6 bases between. The CDR3 bases are TGTGCCAGCAGCTTAGCCGCCAGTAACTATGGCTACACCTTC. Translation gives CASSLAASNYGYTF. Drawing the rest from reference TRBV7-9 and TRBJ1-2, the complete variable domain is DTGVSQNPRHKITKRGQNVTFRCDPISEHNRLYWYRQTLGQGPEFLTYFQNEAQLEKSRLLSDRFSAERPKGSFSTLEIQRTEQGDSAMYLCASSLAASNYGYTFGSGTRLTVV.

This chain connects TRBV29-1 to TRBJ2-2; TRBD1 agrees at 10 bases. Germline CDR1 SQVTM, CDR2 ANQGSEA. The CDR3 covers 14 residues. After removal of 4 bases from V and 7 bases from J, the junction contained 6 bases not matched to a gene. The DNA of the CDR3 is TGCAGCGTTGGTGGACAGGGGGTTATCGGGGAGCTGTTTTTT. Amino acid sequence: CSVGGQGVIGELFF.

The rearrangement uses TRBV4-3 and TRBJ2-1; perhaps TRBD1 as D (5 bases). The CDR3 extends over 19 amino acids. Germline loops: CDR1 LGHNA, CDR2 YSLEER. Trimming pared 0 bases from V and 4 bases from J, leaving 22 bases between. The CDR3 DNA reads TGCGCCAGCAGCCAAGACAGAGCTTTGTGGTCAGGGCAGTACAATGAGCAGTTCTTC. It specifies CASSQDRALWSGQYNEQFF.

J is TRBJ2-1 and V is TRBV9; 7 nucleotides align to TRBD1. Germline V gene data show CDR1 as SGDLS and CDR2 as YYNGEE. The CDR3 is made up of 20 amino acids. With V trimmed by 4 bases and J by 0 bases, 19 bases remained unmatched. CDR3 loop: CASSPRFSTLQGPSYNEQFF. The CDR3 nucleotides are TGTGCCAGCAGCCCCCGCTTCTCCACCTTACAGGGGCCCTCCTACAATGAGCAGTTCTTC.

The V and J genes are TRBV6-1 and TRBJ2-1, with TRBD1 matching 11 bases. Germline CDR1 is MNHNS and CDR2 is SASEGT. There are 17 residues in the CDR3. The V gene end was trimmed by 1 base and the J gene end by 4 bases; junction bases not matched to a gene: 6. The CDR3 DNA reads as TGTGCCAGCAGTGAAGGACTCGGGACAGGGGGTTACAATGAGCAGTTCTTC. This translates into CASSEGLGTGGYNEQFF.

V gene TRBV4-3 combines with J gene TRBJ2-2; D is undetermined. This CDR3 region has 16 residues. Germline CDR1 and CDR2: LGHNA and YSLEER. V was cut by 0 bases and J by 5 bases, with 13 bases left in between. The CDR3 DNA is TGCGCCAGCAGCCAAGATTGGCTAGGCGGAACCGGGGAGCTGTTTTTT. Protein product: CASSQDWLGGTGELFF.

The chain links TRBV6-5 to TRBJ1-2, with D hard to call. Per the germline V gene, CDR1 is MNHEY and CDR2 is SVGAGI. The ends were cut back, 2 bases at V and 4 bases at J, with 11 bases in the middle. The length of the CDR3 is 14 residues. The CDR3 here is CASSYGRGPYGYTF. CDR3 sequence (DNA): TGTGCCAGCAGTTACGGGCGGGGTCCCTATGGCTACACCTTC.

CDR3 sequence: CATSRVEGALGYTF. The CDR3 coding sequence is TGTGCCACCAGCAGAGTAGAAGGGGCGCTTGGCTACACCTTC. This chain joins TRBV15 and TRBJ1-2, with a weak D call TRBD1 (5 bases). The germline V gene encodes CDR1 LNHNV and CDR2 YYDKDF (reference sequence). Trimming shortened V by 1 base and J by 7 bases, and 13 bases separated the two germline ends. The CDR3 runs to 14 residues.

The chain combines TRBV7-2 with TRBJ1-2, with TRBD1 matching 8 bases. V was clipped by 1 base and J by 6 bases; unmatched bases: 7. CDR1 and CDR2 from the germline V gene are SGHTA and FQGNSA. The CDR3 has 15 residues. The DNA of the CDR3 is TGTGCCAGCAGCTTAGGTCTGGCAGGGGGCGATGGCTACACCTTC. Protein: CASSLGLAGGDGYTF.

The genes are TRBV5-1 and TRBJ2-7, with D perhaps TRBD1 (5 bases). The CDR3 covers 14 residues. With 0 bases removed from V and 3 bases from J, the gap between germline ends came to 10 bases. Germline V gives CDR1 SGHRS, CDR2 YFSETQ. CDR3 amino acids: CASSLGQGGYEQYF. CDR3 DNA sequence: TGCGCCAGCAGCTTGGGTCAGGGTGGCTACGAGCAGTACTTC. The full variable domain, rest sourced from reference TRBV5-1 and TRBJ2-7, is KAGVTQTPRYLIKTRGQQVTLSCSPISGHRSVSWYQQTPGQGLQFLFEYFSETQRNKGNFPGRFSGRQFSNSRSEMNVSTLELGDSALYLCASSLGQGGYEQYFGPGTRLTVT.

This clone was counted between two and nine times. The V gene is TRBV2, the J gene TRBJ2-7; TRBD2 agrees at 7 bases. The V gene's germline CDR1 is SNHLY and CDR2 FYNNEI. Losses at the gene ends were 4 bases for V and 4 bases for J; bases not matched to a gene: 7. The length of the CDR3 is 14 residues. CDR3 DNA: TGTGCCAGCAGTGGACGGGGGGTTGATTACGAGCAGTACTTC. It codes for CASSGRGVDYEQYF.

This clone was seen only a few times. V is TRBV11-2 and J is TRBJ2-3; 9 positions match TRBD2. After removal of 7 bases from V and 7 bases from J, the junction contained 15 bases not matched to a gene. The length of the CDR3 is 16 residues. The germline V gene has CDR1 SGHAT and CDR2 FQNNGV. In nucleotides, the CDR3 is TGTGCCAGCACTCAGGGAAGGGCGGGGGGGCCTCATACGCAGTATTTT. This codes for CASTQGRAGGPHTQYF.

This chain uses TRBV5-6 with TRBJ2-5, with D possibly matching TRBD2 (5 bases). V was cut by 4 bases and J by 13 bases, with 17 bases left in between. CDR1 and CDR2 from the germline V gene are SGHDT and YYEEEE. The CDR3 covers 12 residues. The CDR3 here is CASSLSGEGPYF. The CDR3 DNA sequence: TGTGCCAGCAGCCTCAGCGGTGAGGGCCCGTACTTC. Full variable domain (rest looked up from reference TRBV5-6 and TRBJ2-5): DAGVTQSPTHLIKTRGQQVTLRCSPKSGHDTVSWYQQALGQGPQFIFQYYEEEERQRGNFPDRFSGHQFPNYSSELNVNALLLGDSALYLCASSLSGEGPYFGPGTRLLVL.

This chain joins TRBV7-9 and TRBJ1-4, with no clear D. The CDR3 runs to 12 residues. The germline gives CDR1 SEHNR, CDR2 FQNEAQ (reference sequence). V lost 5 bases and J 7 bases, leaving 8 bases between the germline ends. As DNA, the CDR3 is TGTGCCAGCAGCCCCCCACTTGAAAAACTGTTTTTT. Its protein product is CASSPPLEKLFF.

The CDR3 here is CASSVGGTDYGYTF. The DNA of the CDR3 is TGTGCCAGCAGCGTAGGCGGTACTGACTATGGCTACACCTTC. This chain uses TRBV9 with TRBJ1-2; D remains unclear. Germline CDR1 reads SGDLS; CDR2 reads YYNGEE. This CDR3 region has 14 residues. V dropped 0 bases and J dropped 3 bases, with 9 bases sitting between them.

The V gene is TRBV7-8, the J gene TRBJ1-1; D gene ambiguous. The CDR3 has 15 residues. Germline V gene lookup returns CDR1 SGHVS and CDR2 FQNEAQ. Trimming stripped 5 bases from V and 1 base from J, with 14 bases between. The DNA of the CDR3 is TGTGCCAGCAGCCCCAAGGCAGGCCAGAACACTGAAGCTTTCTTT. Translated, it gives CASSPKAGQNTEAFF.

V usage is TRBV4-1 and J usage is TRBJ1-1; TRBD1 is a possible D gene (6 bases). Germline assignment: CDR1 MGHRA and CDR2 YSYEKL. V was trimmed by 0 bases and J by 4 bases, leaving 12 bases between them. The CDR3 consists of 15 residues. This CDR3 is CASSQEGGSSTEAFF. The CDR3 region has the DNA TGCGCCAGCAGCCAAGAAGGGGGAAGTAGCACTGAAGCTTTCTTT.

The J gene is TRBJ2-3, the V gene TRBV4-3; D remains ambiguous. The CDR3 consists of 18 residues. Germline V gene sequence: CDR1 LGHNA, CDR2 YSLEER. V dropped 4 bases and J dropped 2 bases, with 22 bases sitting between them. CDR3 residues: CASSRSSVGQRNTDTQYF. CDR3 sequence (DNA): TGCGCCAGCAGCCGGAGCTCGGTGGGTCAGAGAAACACAGATACGCAGTATTTT.